A selection of T cell receptor beta chains follows, all from one sample in a study of cytomegalovirus exposure and HLA in healthy donors. Sequencing was performed with immunoSEQ multiplex PCR; in TCRdb, only in-frame clones are kept and a portion is missing. Of nearly 70,000 clones detected, roughly 68% appear once; the ten largest clones hold 11%. The source material was PBMCs. The receptors were gathered from a woman aged 60-75 years in good health and CMV-seropositive. Each CDR3 is given with its conserved first and last residue. The order of the fields is J gene, V gene, clone size, D gene, CDR3 DNA, CDR3 protein. D genes are given only for firm matches. Clone size is shown for a subset of rows, as once, few, many or a class of expanded clone.

>TRBJ1-1|TRBV25-1|few|-
TGTGCCAGCACCAGGACAACCTCCACTGAAGCTTTCTTT
CASTRTTSTEAFF
>TRBJ1-1|TRBV30|once|TRBD1
TGTGCCTGGAGTACTACGCTTACAGGGGGCCGCACTGAAGCTTTCTTT
CAWSTTLTGGRTEAFF
>TRBJ2-2|TRBV6-6|few|TRBD2
TGTGCCAGTAATCTAGCGGGAACGGTCGGGGAGCTGTTTTTT
CASNLAGTVGELFF
>TRBJ2-3|TRBV30|-|-
TGTGCCTGGAGCGGGACTCTAACATCTGGCACAGATACGCAGTATTTT
CAWSGTLTSGTDTQYF
>TRBJ1-3|TRBV29-1|-|TRBD1
TGCAGCTCGAACAGGGGGGAGCCTGGAAACACCATATATTTT
CSSNRGEPGNTIYF
>TRBJ1-2|TRBV5-1|-|-
TGCGCCAGCAGCTTGGAGGTAGTGGGAGCAGGCTACACCTTC
CASSLEVVGAGYTF
>TRBJ2-7|TRBV5-1|-|-
TGCGCCAGCTCCAGCACGGGCTCCTACGAGCAGTACTTC
CASSSTGSYEQYF
>TRBJ1-2|TRBV5-6|-|TRBD1
TGTGCCAGCAGCTCAATTAGGACAGGGCCCTATGGCTACACCTTC
CASSSIRTGPYGYTF
>TRBJ1-1|TRBV7-8|few|-
TGTGCCAGCAGCATCGGACTGATGAACACTGAAGCTTTCTTT
CASSIGLMNTEAFF
>TRBJ1-3|TRBV7-8|-|TRBD1
TGTGCCAGCAGCCGCGGGACAGGCGGAAACACCATATATTTT
CASSRGTGGNTIYF
>TRBJ1-5|TRBV19|-|-
TGTGCCAGTAGTATCCCCCTCGGCTTGGGGGGTCAGCCCCAGCATTTT
CASSIPLGLGGQPQHF
>TRBJ1-1|TRBV18|-|-
TGTGCCAGCTCACCTAGGGAGTCTGAAGCTTTCTTT
CASSPRESEAFF
>TRBJ2-7|TRBV10-1|-|TRBD2
TGCGCCAGCAGTGAGTCGAGGGGTAGCGGGAGTGAGAAGTACTTC
CASSESRGSGSEKYF
>TRBJ1-6|TRBV5-8|few|-
TGTGCCAGCAGGGAAAGGGGCTACAATTCACCCCTCCACTTT
CASRERGYNSPLHF
>TRBJ1-6|TRBV11-3|-|-
TGTGCCAGCAGCTTAGATCAGAATTCACCCCTCCACTTT
CASSLDQNSPLHF
>TRBJ1-1|TRBV25-1|-|-
TGTGCCAGCAGTCCCCGACTCGACACTGAAGCTTTCTTT
CASSPRLDTEAFF
>TRBJ1-4|TRBV5-1|-|TRBD1
TGCGCCAGCAGCCGGACAGGGGGCATCCCATTTAATGAAAAACTGTTTTTT
CASSRTGGIPFNEKLFF
>TRBJ1-1|TRBV29-1|-|TRBD1
TGCAGCTTGGGACAGGGAAACACTGAAGCTTTCTTT
CSLGQGNTEAFF
>TRBJ2-3|TRBV2|-|TRBD1
TGTGCCAGCAAGGGACAGGGGTCAGATACGCAGTATTTT
CASKGQGSDTQYF
>TRBJ2-3|TRBV5-4|-|-
TGTGCCAGCAGGGAGGTCGGTCCGACCACAGATACGCAGTATTTT
CASREVGPTTDTQYF
>TRBJ1-2|TRBV7-6|few|-
TGTGCCAGCAGCTTAGTGGACAGCAAAAACTATGGCTACACCTTC
CASSLVDSKNYGYTF
>TRBJ2-2|TRBV6-5|-|-
TGTGCCAGCAGGGGGCCGGGCACCGGGGAGCTGTTTTTT
CASRGPGTGELFF
>TRBJ1-1|TRBV29-1|once|-
TGCAGCGTTGAATTAAGGGGTCAGAAGGACACTGAAGCTTTCTTT
CSVELRGQKDTEAFF
>TRBJ2-2|TRBV5-1|many|-
TGCGCCAGCAGCTTGGGGCAGGGGAGCACCGGGGAGCTGTTTTTT
CASSLGQGSTGELFF
>TRBJ1-1|TRBV7-6|once|-
TGTGCCAGCAGCGCTGGACATTTCAGCACTGAAGCTTTCTTT
CASSAGHFSTEAFF
>TRBJ2-7|TRBV2|-|-
TGTGCCAGCCTAACGGAGGACTACGAGCAGTACTTC
CASLTEDYEQYF
>TRBJ1-2|TRBV29-1|-|TRBD1
TGCAGCGTTGGGGGACAGGGGATAGGCTACACCTTC
CSVGGQGIGYTF
>TRBJ2-1|TRBV6-5|-|TRBD1
TGTGCCACCAGGACAGGGCCGACCTACAATGAGCAGTTCTTC
CATRTGPTYNEQFF
>TRBJ1-3|TRBV4-2|-|-
TGTGCCAGCAGCCAAGAGATAGCTCGCTCTGGAAACACCATATATTTT
CASSQEIARSGNTIYF
>TRBJ2-7|TRBV11-3|-|-
TGTGCCAGCAGCTCCCCCCAACCCGGTTATGAACTTCACGAGCAGTACTTC
CASSSPQPGYELHEQYF
>TRBJ2-2|TRBV9|-|TRBD2
TGTGCCAGCAGCGGGGGGACTAGCGGGGCCGGGGAGCTGTTTTTT
CASSGGTSGAGELFF
>TRBJ1-2|TRBV5-1|-|-
TGCGCCAGCAGTACAGCTAACTATGGCTACACCTTC
CASSTANYGYTF
>TRBJ2-1|TRBV7-9|-|-
TGTGCCAGCAGCCGGAGCCAATCCTACAATGAGCAGTTCTTC
CASSRSQSYNEQFF
>TRBJ1-1|TRBV5-1|-|-
TGCGCCAGCAGCCCTCCGGGGACTGAAGCTTTCTTT
CASSPPGTEAFF
>TRBJ1-5|TRBV6-1|-|-
TGTGCCAGCAGTGAAGTCCGGCGGGGTCCCCAGCCCCAGCATTTT
CASSEVRRGPQPQHF
>TRBJ2-2|TRBV5-1|-|TRBD1
TGCGCCAGCAGATCGGGACAGGGGCCGGGGGAGCTGTTTTTT
CASRSGQGPGELFF
>TRBJ1-1|TRBV27|-|-
TGTGCCAGCAGTTGGGAATACAGGGCTGAAGCTTTCTTT
CASSWEYRAEAFF
>TRBJ2-5|TRBV5-4|-|TRBD2
TGTGCCAGCAGCTTACTAGCGGGGCCCCAAGAGACCCAGTACTTC
CASSLLAGPQETQYF
>TRBJ2-1|TRBV18|-|-
TGTGCCAGCTCACCAATGAGGAGCAATGAGCAGTTCTTC
CASSPMRSNEQFF
>TRBJ2-1|TRBV7-9|once|-
TGTGCCAGCAGCTTACGCAATGAGCAGTTCTTC
CASSLRNEQFF
>TRBJ2-1|TRBV5-1|-|-
TGCGCCAGCAGCATAACAGCGAGGGGGGGGAATGAGCAGTTCTTC
CASSITARGGNEQFF
>TRBJ2-3|TRBV30|-|TRBD2
TGTGCCTGGGGCGGGGGGGCACAGAGTACGCAGTATTTT
CAWGGGAQSTQYF
>TRBJ2-2|TRBV10-2|-|TRBD2
TGCGCCAGCAGAAGACTAGCGGGGGGGCCAGGGGAGCTGTTTTTT
CASRRLAGGPGELFF
>TRBJ2-1|TRBV19|-|-
TGTGCCAGTGAAAAGGAGCGGGCCGACAATGAGCAGTTCTTC
CASEKERADNEQFF
>TRBJ1-2|TRBV6-1|-|-
TGTGCCAGCAGTGTCGGCGGGCTCTATGGCTACACCTTC
CASSVGGLYGYTF
>TRBJ2-1|TRBV5-1|-|-
TGCGCCAGCAGCTTGGCTCCCTCGGGGGGCGTCTACAATGAGCAGTTCTTC
CASSLAPSGGVYNEQFF
>TRBJ1-1|TRBV18|-|-
TGTGCCAGCTCACCTCAGCAGGGTGACACTGAAGCTTTCTTT
CASSPQQGDTEAFF
>TRBJ1-1|TRBV14|once|TRBD1
TGTGCCAGCAGCCAGCCAGGGGGCGTTTTGAACACTGAAGCTTTCTTT
CASSQPGGVLNTEAFF
>TRBJ1-1|TRBV2|-|-
TGTGCCAGCAGTGAACTAAGTCCTGCTCTCGGCACTGAAGCTTTCTTT
CASSELSPALGTEAFF
>TRBJ2-2|TRBV27|-|-
TGTGCCAGCAGTTTTATCGGGGGCACCGGGGAGCTGTTTTTT
CASSFIGGTGELFF
>TRBJ1-3|TRBV2|-|-
TGTGCCAGCAGTTCATATAGCTCTGGAAACACCATATATTTT
CASSSYSSGNTIYF
>TRBJ1-1|TRBV6-6|-|-
TGTGCCAGCACGTTGAACACTGAAGCTTTCTTT
CASTLNTEAFF
>TRBJ1-4|TRBV15|few|TRBD1
TGTGCCACCAGCACCGGGGACAGGGGAAGTGGAGAAAAACTGTTTTTT
CATSTGDRGSGEKLFF
>TRBJ2-5|TRBV10-2|-|TRBD2
TGCGCCAGCAGTGAGTCTGCGGGGGGCCTCGCGGAGACCCAGTACTTC
CASSESAGGLAETQYF